The source of this TCR beta chain is a study of technical replicates of blood from a handful of donors. The repertoire was sequenced with immunoSEQ multiplex PCR; TCRdb's copy has only in-frame clones and lacks some. The repertoire includes about 76,000 clones, 70% to 90% of them detected once, and around 5% sits in the top ten. The receptor was derived from a human donor in good health. Some clones in this sample may be carry-over from other donors' samples. Source material: PBMCs.

CDR3 sequence: CASRGGEKNIQYF. CDR3 DNA: TGTGCCAGCAGGGGGGGAGAAAAAAACATTCAGTACTTC. This chain links TRBV13 with TRBJ2-4; the D gene is possibly TRBD2 (6 bases). Trimming removed 6 bases from V and 4 bases from J, with 10 bases in between. Germline-derived CDR1 and CDR2 are PRHDT and FYEKMQ (reference sequence). This CDR3 has 13 residues.